These 27 T cell receptor beta chains originate from one sample sequenced in a study of regulatory T cells in long-lasting Graves disease. Combining iRepertoire HTBI primers with Arm-PCR of CDR3 regions, the authors built TCR beta libraries. TCRdb recomputed calls from the multiplex PCR reads with MiXCR, one row per CDR3 protein. The table has hundreds of thousands of distinct CDR3 sequences, about a fifth seen once. This sample's time point: persistent/refractory GD, antithyroid drugs over 5 years with positive TRAb. Researchers made the TCR library from RNA that was extracted from PBMCs. The input for sequencing was peripheral blood mononuclear cells (PBMCs), taken when the disease was refractory, from a patient treated with antithyroid drugs. The receptors derive from a female donor with Graves disease.

This clonotype has more than one count but fewer than ten. This chain links TRBV10-3 with TRBJ1-2, with 9 nucleotides matching TRBD1. The CDR3 loop spans 16 amino acids. CDR1 ENHRY and CDR2 SYGVKD come from the germline V gene. V gave up 5 bases and J gave up 2 bases; unmatched junction bases: 9. The CDR3 DNA sequence: TGTGCCATCAGTTTCTCACAGGGGGCGCCGAACTATGGCTACACCTTC. This codes for CAISFSQGAPNYGYTF.

This sequence joins TRBV29-1 and TRBJ2-2; perhaps TRBD1 as D (6 bases). This CDR3 has 14 amino acids. Germline CDR1 reads SQVTM; CDR2 reads ANQGSEA. Between the trimmed V and J ends, which lost 0 bases and 4 bases, there was a span of 9 bases. Here the CDR3 reads CSVEDTGTTGELFF. The CDR3 region has the DNA TGCAGCGTTGAAGATACAGGGACCACCGGGGAGCTGTTTTTT.

This clonotype was found a few times. This sequence joins TRBV6-2 or TRBV6-3 and TRBJ2-2; 10 positions match TRBD1. Germline loops: CDR1 MNHEY, CDR2 SVGEGT. J lost 3 bases, V lost 5 bases, and 6 bases had no gene match. The CDR3 extends over 16 amino acids. CDR3 nucleotide sequence: TGTGCCAGCAGTCGGCCGGGACAGGGGTACACCGGGGAGCTGTTTTTT. This codes for CASSRPGQGYTGELFF.

This clonotype was detected many times. The chain joins TRBV28 to TRBJ1-2; perhaps TRBD1 as D (6 bases). Trimming took off 11 bases at V and 2 bases at J, with 15 bases between the two ends. The germline gives CDR1 MDHEN, CDR2 SYDVKM. There are 13 residues in the CDR3. CDR3 region: CASGGGRNYGYTF. DNA for the CDR3: TGTGCCTCCGGCGGGGGGCGGAACTATGGCTACACCTTC.

This clonotype was recorded many times. This chain connects TRBV7-2 to TRBJ1-1; D remains ambiguous. V gave up 6 bases and J gave up 3 bases, with 23 bases separating them. The CDR3 length is 17 residues. Germline CDR1 reads SGHTA; CDR2 reads FQGNSA. CDR3 in amino acids: CASSSLPPGPSHTEAFF. CDR3 bases: TGTGCCAGCAGTTCCCTCCCCCCGGGCCCATCTCACACTGAAGCTTTCTTT.

This clonotype showed up just a few times. V usage is TRBV29-1 and J usage is TRBJ2-7; D may be TRBD2 (6 bases). The CDR3 is 14 amino acids. V gave up 1 base and J gave up 2 bases, with 12 bases separating them. Per the germline V gene, CDR1 is SQVTM and CDR2 is ANQGSEA. The DNA of the CDR3 is TGCAGCGTTGAAGTACGGGGGAAGGCCTACGAGCAGTACTTC. The encoded protein is CSVEVRGKAYEQYF.

This clonotype was picked up many times. J is TRBJ1-2 and V is TRBV6-5; TRBD1 might be the D (5 bases). CDR3 length: 13 residues. Deletions cut 2 bases from V and 8 bases from J, with 12 bases between. The V gene's germline CDR1 is MNHEY and CDR2 SVGAGI. As DNA, the CDR3 is TGTGCCAGCAGTTACACGTTGACAGACGGCTACACCTTC. This sequence encodes CASSYTLTDGYTF.

This clonotype was observed at least ten times. The chain joins TRBV29-1 to TRBJ2-2, with a tentative D call TRBD1 (5 bases). Germline assignment: CDR1 SQVTM and CDR2 ANQGSEA. Trimming left V 5 bases short and J 0 bases short, with 10 bases between. The CDR3 runs 14 residues. The CDR3 region is CSVQQVTNTGELFF. The CDR3 bases are TGCAGCGTTCAACAGGTCACGAACACCGGGGAGCTGTTTTTT.

This clonotype showed up just a few times. The chain recombines TRBV6-5 with TRBJ2-7; the D is unclear. There are 16 residues in the CDR3. V gave up 4 bases and J gave up 2 bases, with 18 bases separating them. The germline V gene encodes CDR1 MNHEY and CDR2 SVGAGI. The CDR3: CASSSLASGLAYEQYF. CDR3 DNA sequence: TGTGCCAGCAGTTCCTTGGCCTCCGGGTTGGCCTACGAGCAGTACTTC.

This clonotype has ten or more counts. The rearrangement uses TRBV28 and TRBJ2-7; D assignment may be TRBD1 or TRBD2 (5 bases each). The CDR3 has 13 residues. Looked up from germline, CDR1 is MDHEN and CDR2 is SYDVKM. V gave up 5 bases and J gave up 2 bases, with 10 bases separating them. The CDR3 DNA reads as TGTGCCAGCAGTGGGGACGGACCCTACGAGCAGTACTTC. Its protein is CASSGDGPYEQYF.

There are many counts of this clonotype. V is TRBV2 and J is TRBJ2-5; D call uncertain. The V and J ends lost 5 bases and 2 bases respectively, with 21 bases between them. The CDR3 is made up of 17 amino acids. CDR1 and CDR2 (germline): SNHLY, FYNNEI. The DNA of the CDR3 is TGTGCCAGCAGTTTATCGGAGCTCTCCGAGCAGCAAGAGACCCAGTACTTC. Protein sequence: CASSLSELSEQQETQYF.

At least ten counts were recorded for this clonotype. The CDR3 sequence is CASSEAVAGGYEQYF. DNA for the CDR3: TGTGCCAGCAGTGAAGCGGTAGCGGGTGGCTACGAGCAGTACTTC. This chain links TRBV6-1 with TRBJ2-7; 7 bases map to TRBD2. After removal of 0 bases from V and 3 bases from J, the junction contained 5 bases not matched to a gene. The CDR3 totals 15 residues. The germline V gene has CDR1 MNHNS and CDR2 SASEGT.

This clonotype was counted a single time. The chain has TRBV5-6 and TRBJ1-1, with 7 bases fitting TRBD1. This CDR3 has 14 amino acids. The germline V gene has CDR1 SGHDT and CDR2 YYEEEE. Trimming cost V 5 bases and J 5 bases; bases outside gene matches: 9. This chain's CDR3 is CASRTTGDLTEAFF. CDR3 sequence (DNA): TGTGCCAGCAGGACTACAGGGGACTTGACTGAAGCTTTCTTT.

In this sample, this clonotype turned up a few times. The chain employs TRBV29-1 and TRBJ1-6; TRBD1 matches at 8 bases. The germline V gene encodes CDR1 SQVTM and CDR2 ANQGSEA. The CDR3 has 14 residues. The ends lost 1 base at V and 10 bases at J; junction bases unmatched: 6. The CDR3 DNA follows: TGCAGCGTTGAAGGACAGGGGTTTAACTCACCCCTCCACTTT. It translates to CSVEGQGFNSPLHF.

The chain employs TRBV7-2 and TRBJ2-6; D gene unclear. This CDR3 contains 16 residues. Trimming pared 1 base from V and 4 bases from J, leaving 11 bases between. CDR1 SGHTA and CDR2 FQGNSA come from the germline V gene. The CDR3 DNA reads as TGTGCCAGCAGCTTAGACGGACCCTCGGGGGCCAACGTCCTGACTTTC. Translated, it gives CASSLDGPSGANVLTF.

The CDR3 reads CASRQRETEAFF. The CDR3 DNA reads TGTGCCAGCCGTCAAAGGGAGACTGAAGCTTTCTTT. The chain couples TRBV11-2 to TRBJ1-1, with D hard to call. Looked up from germline, CDR1 is SGHAT and CDR2 is FQNNGV. The V end was cut by 8 bases, the J end by 5 bases, with 12 bases between. This CDR3 contains 12 residues.

This clonotype was detected only a few times. The chain employs TRBV5-1 and TRBJ1-3, with D possibly TRBD1 on 6 matching bases. Trimming shortened V by 4 bases and J by 0 bases, and 14 bases separated the two germline ends. Germline V gene data show CDR1 as SGHRS and CDR2 as YFSETQ. The CDR3 runs to 16 residues. The CDR3 spells CASSDRLGLSGNTIYF. The CDR3 DNA reads as TGCGCCAGCAGCGACAGGCTCGGGCTCTCTGGAAACACCATATATTTT.

This clonotype was found many times. V and J are TRBV20-1 and TRBJ2-5; 15 bases are shared with TRBD2. The ends lost 6 bases at V and 5 bases at J; junction bases unmatched: 10. The germline CDR1 and CDR2 sequences are DFQATT and SNEGSKA (reference sequence). The CDR3 length is 16 residues. The DNA of the CDR3 is TGCAGTGCCGGAGGGACTAGCGGGAGGAGGCGGGAGACCCAGTACTTC. Encoded protein: CSAGGTSGRRRETQYF.

A few counts support this clonotype. The V gene is TRBV29-1, the J gene TRBJ2-5; perhaps TRBD1 as D (6 bases). The CDR3 runs 11 residues. The V end was cut by 6 bases, the J end by 5 bases, with 10 bases between. In germline, CDR1 is SQVTM, CDR2 ANQGSEA. DNA for the CDR3: TGCAGCGTGGGTCAGGGGGAGACCCAGTACTTC. This codes for CSVGQGETQYF.

This clonotype appeared a single time. This chain links TRBV2 with TRBJ2-6; D is undetermined. Trimming cost V 7 bases and J 0 bases, with 7 bases left between them. The V gene's germline CDR1 is SNHLY and CDR2 FYNNEI. The CDR3 contains 14 residues. The CDR3 DNA follows: TGTGCCAGCACATACAGCTCTGGGGCCAACGTCCTGACTTTC. It translates to CASTYSSGANVLTF.

CDR3 residues: CALPGRVNTEAFF. CDR3 DNA: TGTGCCCTTCCGGGGAGGGTGAACACTGAAGCTTTCTTT. The rearrangement uses TRBV7-9 and TRBJ1-1, with D unclear. V dropped 11 bases and J dropped 0 bases, with 13 bases sitting between them. The V gene's germline CDR1 is SEHNR and CDR2 FQNEAQ (reference sequence). The CDR3 is made up of 13 amino acids.

Turning to this clonotype: Possible read error: a much larger clone is one base away. J is TRBJ1-2 and V is TRBV6-1; 8 bases agree with TRBD1. CDR1 is MNHNS and CDR2 is SASEGT in the germline V gene. This CDR3 has 13 amino acids. The CDR3 coding sequence is TGTGCCAGCAGACGGCAGGGGGCCAGAGGCTACGCCTTC. This gives the protein CASRRQGARGYAF.

At least ten counts were recorded for this clonotype. As DNA, the CDR3 is TGTGCCAGCAGCCGCGGCCCCGGTAATCAGCCCCAGCATTTT. It is translated as CASSRGPGNQPQHF. The chain employs TRBV6-1 and TRBJ1-5; D unclear. V was pared by 6 bases and J by 4 bases, with 13 bases between. The CDR3 is 14 residues long. Germline V CDR1 and CDR2: MNHNS, SASEGT.

The CDR3: CASSYGGAGELFF. CDR3 DNA sequence: TGTGCCAGCAGTTACGGGGGGGCCGGGGAGCTGTTTTTT. The chain couples TRBV6-5 to TRBJ2-2; 7 bases agree with TRBD2. After removal of 2 bases from V and 6 bases from J, the junction contained 0 bases not matched to a gene. Germline CDR1 is MNHEY and CDR2 is SVGAGI. The CDR3 covers 13 residues.

J is TRBJ1-2 and V is TRBV3-1, with 9 bases fitting TRBD1. This CDR3 region has 14 residues. The J segment lost 8 bases and the V segment lost 3 bases, leaving 7 bases of the junction unmatched. The germline CDR1 and CDR2 sequences are LGHDT and YNNKEL (reference sequence). CDR3 DNA sequence: TGTGCCAGCAGCCAGGAAACAGGGGGCCAAGGCTACACCTTC. As protein: CASSQETGGQGYTF.

The chain uses TRBV24-1 and TRBJ2-7, with 9 bases that match TRBD1. In germline, CDR1 is KGHDR, CDR2 SFDVKD. There are 15 residues in the CDR3. The ends lost 5 bases at V and 3 bases at J; junction bases unmatched: 7. CDR3 region: CATSAGTGKLYEQYF. CDR3 nucleotides: TGTGCCACCAGTGCCGGGACAGGGAAACTCTACGAGCAGTACTTC.

This clonotype has just a few counts. Given a much more abundant clone one base away, this may be a read error. The chain has TRBV7-2 and TRBJ1-2; D may be TRBD1 (5 bases). Germline CDR1 SGHTA, CDR2 FQGNSA. Trimming took 5 bases from V and 8 from J, leaving 18 bases between them. The CDR3 spans 14 residues. CDR3 amino acids: CASSPRIERDGYTF. CDR3 coding DNA: TGTGCCAGCAGCCCCCGCATTGAGAGGGACGGCTACACCTTC.